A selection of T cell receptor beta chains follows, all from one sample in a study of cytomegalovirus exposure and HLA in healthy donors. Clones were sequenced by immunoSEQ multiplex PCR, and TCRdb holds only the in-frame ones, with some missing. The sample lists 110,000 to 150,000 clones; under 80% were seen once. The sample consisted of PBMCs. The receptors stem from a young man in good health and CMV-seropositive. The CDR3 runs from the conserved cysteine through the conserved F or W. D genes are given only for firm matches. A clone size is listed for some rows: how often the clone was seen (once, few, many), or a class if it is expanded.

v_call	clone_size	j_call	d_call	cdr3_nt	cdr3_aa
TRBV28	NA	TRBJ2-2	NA	TGTGCCAGCAGCTCCACCGGGGAGCTGTTTTTT	CASSSTGELFF
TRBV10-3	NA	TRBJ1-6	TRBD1	TGTGCCATCAGTACAGGGGGTGTCGGTTCACCCCTCCACTTT	CAISTGGVGSPLHF
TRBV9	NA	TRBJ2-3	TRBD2	TGTGCCAGCAGCGTAGAGCCAGCGGGAGGGCACACAGATACGCAGTATTTT	CASSVEPAGGHTDTQYF
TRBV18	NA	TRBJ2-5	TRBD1	TGTGCCAGCTCATCGCCGACAGGGTACCAAGAGACCCAGTACTTC	CASSSPTGYQETQYF
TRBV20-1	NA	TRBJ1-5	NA	TGCAGTGCTAGCGGAGGTCAGCCCCAGCATTTT	CSASGGQPQHF
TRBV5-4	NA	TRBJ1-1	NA	TGTGCCAGCAGCTTGGACTCGAACACTGAAGCTTTCTTT	CASSLDSNTEAFF
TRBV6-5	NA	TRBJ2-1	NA	TGTGCCAGCAGTTTCCGGAGCTCCTACAATGAGCAGTTCTTC	CASSFRSSYNEQFF
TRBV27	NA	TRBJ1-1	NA	TGTGCCACCAGCATGGGGGGGGGCACTGAAGCTTTCTTT	CATSMGGGTEAFF
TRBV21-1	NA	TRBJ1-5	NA	TGTGCCAGGAAGATGCGTAAAAGGCCCCAGCATTTT	CARKMRKRPQHF
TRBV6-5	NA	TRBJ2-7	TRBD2	TGTGCCAGCAGTCGATCAGGACTAGCGGAGTACGAGCAGTACTTC	CASSRSGLAEYEQYF
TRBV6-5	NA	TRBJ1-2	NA	TGTGCCAGCACTTCGAGTGGGGGGAGCGGCTACACCTTC	CASTSSGGSGYTF
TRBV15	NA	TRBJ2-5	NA	TGTGCCACCAGCAGAGCCAGACGGGCTAGCCGTGCCGGAGAGACCCAGTACTTC	CATSRARRASRAGETQYF
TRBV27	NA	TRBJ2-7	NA	TGTGCCAGCAGTTTCGGCAGGTCCTACGAGCAGTACTTC	CASSFGRSYEQYF
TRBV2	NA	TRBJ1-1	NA	TGTGCCAGCAGTTATGACACTGAAGCTTTCTTT	CASSYDTEAFF
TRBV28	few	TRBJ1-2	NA	TGTGCCAGCAGTTTATCGAGGAGTCCGGTCTATGGCTACACCTTC	CASSLSRSPVYGYTF
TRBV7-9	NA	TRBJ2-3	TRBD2	TGTGCCAGCAGCCACAGCCTAGCGGGGCTGGATACGCAGTATTTT	CASSHSLAGLDTQYF
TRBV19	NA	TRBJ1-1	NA	TGTGCCAGTAGTATTGGGGGGGTTGGTACTGAAGCTTTCTTT	CASSIGGVGTEAFF
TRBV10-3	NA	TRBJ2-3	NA	TGTGCCATCAGTGAGTGGGGAGTCCTTAGCACAGATACGCAGTATTTT	CAISEWGVLSTDTQYF
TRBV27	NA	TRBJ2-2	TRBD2	TGTGCCAGCAGTGTAAGCGGGAGGTTTCACGGGGAGCTGTTTTTT	CASSVSGRFHGELFF
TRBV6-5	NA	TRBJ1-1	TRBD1	TGTGCCAGCAGGCCGGACAGGGGTAGAACTGAAGCTTTCTTT	CASRPDRGRTEAFF
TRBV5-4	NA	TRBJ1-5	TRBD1	TGTGCCAGCAGCTTCACAGGGGGTTCTAGCAATCAGCCCCAGCATTTT	CASSFTGGSSNQPQHF
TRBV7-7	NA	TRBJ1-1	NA	TGTGCTAGCAGCCCATACGGGGGAAACACTGAAGCTTTCTTT	CASSPYGGNTEAFF
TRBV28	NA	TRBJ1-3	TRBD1	TGTGCCAGCAGTACCCGGGACAGAGAAAGAAACACCATATATTTT	CASSTRDRERNTIYF
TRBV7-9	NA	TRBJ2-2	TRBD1	TGTGCCAGCAGCTTGGGACAGGCTTACACCGGGGAGCTGTTTTTT	CASSLGQAYTGELFF
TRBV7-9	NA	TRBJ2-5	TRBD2	TGTGCCAGCAGCATCCTAGCGGGAGGTCCAGAGACCCAGTACTTC	CASSILAGGPETQYF
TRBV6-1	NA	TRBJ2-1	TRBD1	TGTGCCAGCAGTAGACAGGGGAATGAGCAGTTCTTC	CASSRQGNEQFF
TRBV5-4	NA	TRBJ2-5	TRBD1	TGTGCCAGCAGCCCCGAAGGGACAGGAAAAGAGACCCAGTACTTC	CASSPEGTGKETQYF
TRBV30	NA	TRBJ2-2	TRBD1	TGTGCCTGGAGGTTACGGGACAGGGTGAACACCGGGGAGCTGTTTTTT	CAWRLRDRVNTGELFF
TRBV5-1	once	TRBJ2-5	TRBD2	TGCGCCAGCAGCTTAAGGAGACTAGCGGGAGAGACCCAGTACTTC	CASSLRRLAGETQYF
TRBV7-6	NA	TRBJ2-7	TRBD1	TGTGCCAGCAGCTTAGAAACAGGGGCCTTCGGCGAGCAGTACTTC	CASSLETGAFGEQYF
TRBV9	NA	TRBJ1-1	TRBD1	TGTGCCAGCAGCCTGACAGGGGGTGAAGCTTTCTTT	CASSLTGGEAFF
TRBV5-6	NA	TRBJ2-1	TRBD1	TGTGCCAGCAGCTTACTAACAGGGGGCGGGCATATAGAGCAGTTCTTC	CASSLLTGGGHIEQFF
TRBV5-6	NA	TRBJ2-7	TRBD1	TGTGCCAGCAGCTCCGGGACAGGGTTCTACGAGCAGTACTTC	CASSSGTGFYEQYF
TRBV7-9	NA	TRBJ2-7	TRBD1	TGTGCCAGCAGCCTCGATGGGACAGGGGGCCGCGAGCAGTACTTC	CASSLDGTGGREQYF
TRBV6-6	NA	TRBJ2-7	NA	TGTGCCAGCAGTTACTCTGCCGGGGTCAACGAGCAGTACTTC	CASSYSAGVNEQYF
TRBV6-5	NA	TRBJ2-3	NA	TGTGCCAGCAGTTACCCCGGCACAGATACGCAGTATTTT	CASSYPGTDTQYF
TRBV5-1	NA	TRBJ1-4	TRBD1	TGCGCCAGCAGCCGGGACAGTGGCGCTGAAAAACTGTTTTTT	CASSRDSGAEKLFF